The 23 T cell receptor beta chains reported below all come from one sample, sequenced in a study of a mutant IDH1 vaccine in newly diagnosed glioma. These TCRs' antigens remain unknown. The table came from immunoSEQ multiplex PCR; TCRdb's copy has only in-frame clones and leaves some out. The table shows over 45,000 clones, with approximately 79% occurring only once. As for time point: week 5, during vaccination. The study gave 300 ug of mutant IDH1 20-mer peptide per vaccine dose, with topical imiquimod. The sample was PBMCs, taken from a glioma patient whose treatment included an IDH1 peptide vaccine. The receptors stem from a woman in her fifties or sixties with glioma.

V is TRBV2 and J is TRBJ1-6; no firm D call. The V end lost 1 base, the J end lost 14 bases, and 18 bases lay between the germline ends. The CDR3 loop spans 15 amino acids. The germline V gene encodes CDR1 SNHLY and CDR2 FYNNEI. The CDR3 spells CASSEVLGPAGSLHF. Here the CDR3 DNA reads TGTGCCAGCAGTGAAGTTTTGGGCCCCGCGGGGTCCCTCCACTTT.

The CDR3 reads CASSPQPGGANVLTF. Here the CDR3 DNA reads TGTGCCAGCAGCCCGCAACCGGGCGGGGCCAACGTCCTGACTTTC. This chain connects TRBV6-5 to TRBJ2-6; D is uncertain. V was trimmed by 6 bases and J by 4 bases, leaving 13 bases between them. The germline V gene encodes CDR1 MNHEY and CDR2 SVGAGI. The CDR3 has 15 residues.

This chain links TRBV5-8 with TRBJ1-4, with 9 bases matching TRBD1. Germline lookup yields CDR1 SGHTS and CDR2 YDEGEE. The CDR3 covers 15 residues. V was clipped by 5 bases and J by 8 bases; unmatched bases: 10. CDR3 coding DNA: TGTGCCAGCAGTCTTACCGGGACAGGGAGCGAAAAACTGTTTTTT. Its protein product is CASSLTGTGSEKLFF.

This clone has a single count. The chain has TRBV5-6 and TRBJ1-1, with TRBD1 as a possible D gene (6 bases). The CDR3 sequence is 16 residues long. V lost 2 bases, J lost 3 bases, and 17 bases lay in between. Germline V gives CDR1 SGHDT, CDR2 YYEEEE. In DNA form, the CDR3 reads TGTGCCAGCAGCTTTCTGGACAGAAGCTTGCACACTGAAGCTTTCTTT. Its protein product is CASSFLDRSLHTEAFF.

The CDR3 DNA reads as TGTGCCAGCAGCTTAGGGGGACTCTCCTACGAGCAGTACTTC. Translation: CASSLGGLSYEQYF. This chain connects TRBV7-2 to TRBJ2-7, with a tentative D call TRBD2 (6 bases). CDR1 SGHTA and CDR2 FQGNSA come from the germline V gene. The CDR3 covers 14 residues. V was trimmed by 1 base and J by 0 bases, leaving 7 bases between them.

The chain carries TRBV4-1 and TRBJ1-1; D perhaps matches TRBD1 (5 bases). The CDR3 extends over 17 amino acids. V was trimmed by 0 bases and J by 4 bases, leaving 18 bases between them. Germline V gives CDR1 MGHRA, CDR2 YSYEKL. CDR3 DNA: TGCGCCAGCAGCCAAGATGGGGTTGCAGGGTTGGGCACTGAAGCTTTCTTT. As protein: CASSQDGVAGLGTEAFF.

The chain recombines TRBV28 with TRBJ1-5, with D possibly being TRBD1 (5 bases). Trimming shortened V by 7 bases and J by 0 bases, and 13 bases separated the two germline ends. The CDR3 loop spans 15 amino acids. Germline loops: CDR1 MDHEN, CDR2 SYDVKM. The CDR3 DNA reads TGTGCCAGCACCCTTGCCAGGGATAGCAATCAGCCCCAGCATTTT. This gives the protein CASTLARDSNQPQHF.

The gene calls are TRBV2 and TRBJ2-7; D may be TRBD1 (6 bases). The germline V and J ends were trimmed by 4 bases and 3 bases, with 13 bases remaining between them. CDR3 length equals 14 residues. CDR1 is SNHLY, CDR2 FYNNEI, per germline. The CDR3 DNA is TGTGCCAGCAGTGTATCAGGGGCGAACTACGAGCAGTACTTC. Translating gives CASSVSGANYEQYF.

This clone was detected once. V is TRBV6-5 and J is TRBJ1-2, with D possibly matching TRBD1 (5 bases). This CDR3 is 15 amino acids long. The germline V gene has CDR1 MNHEY and CDR2 SVGAGI. The V and J ends lost 4 bases and 5 bases respectively, with 17 bases between them. The CDR3: CASSSGTPGGYGYTF. Here the CDR3 DNA reads TGTGCCAGCAGTTCAGGGACGCCCGGGGGGTATGGCTACACCTTC.

The J gene is TRBJ2-7, the V gene TRBV10-3; 7 nucleotides line up with TRBD1. Germline V gene data show CDR1 as ENHRY and CDR2 as SYGVKD. With 2 bases clipped from V and 1 base from J, the junction kept 5 bases outside the gene matches. This CDR3 is 15 amino acids long. CDR3 DNA: TGTGCCATCAGTGAGGCTCTGGACAGGTCCTACGAGCAGTACTTC. Residues: CAISEALDRSYEQYF.

The genes are TRBV5-4 and TRBJ2-7; 8 nucleotides agree with TRBD2. This CDR3 has 16 amino acids. V was clipped by 1 base and J by 3 bases; unmatched bases: 9. CDR1 is SGHNT and CDR2 is YYREEE in the germline V gene (reference sequence). CDR3 in amino acids: CASSLFERRGDYEQYF. The DNA for the CDR3 is TGTGCCAGCAGCTTGTTCGAGAGGCGGGGGGACTACGAGCAGTACTTC.

The rearrangement uses TRBV7-9 and TRBJ1-2; TRBD1 matches at 8 bases. Per germline, CDR1 SEHNR and CDR2 FQNEAQ (reference sequence). There are 12 residues in the CDR3. The ends lost 5 bases at V and 13 bases at J; junction bases unmatched: 9. The CDR3 sequence is CASSETGQAATF. The CDR3 DNA follows: TGTGCCAGCAGCGAAACGGGACAGGCGGCCACCTTC.

The chain employs TRBV2 and TRBJ1-2; D gene unclear. Germline CDR1 reads SNHLY; CDR2 reads FYNNEI. The germline V and J ends were trimmed by 2 bases and 0 bases, with 10 bases remaining between them. CDR3 length equals 15 residues. CDR3 in DNA: TGTGCCAGCAGTGAAAACTCAGGTGCTAACTATGGCTACACCTTC. Its translation is CASSENSGANYGYTF.

The chain links TRBV7-9 to TRBJ2-5; tentatively, D is TRBD1 (5 bases). Looked up from germline, CDR1 is SEHNR and CDR2 is FQNEAQ (reference sequence). Between the trimmed V and J ends, which lost 5 bases and 3 bases, there was a span of 7 bases. The CDR3 has 12 residues. The CDR3 region is CASSLREETQYF. CDR3 nucleotides: TGTGCCAGCAGCCTCAGGGAAGAGACCCAGTACTTC.

J is TRBJ2-5 and V is TRBV12-5; 8 positions match TRBD1. The CDR3 is 16 amino acids. CDR1 is LGHNT, CDR2 FRNRAP, per germline. J was trimmed by 6 bases and V by 0 bases; bases with no gene match: 9. CDR3 nucleotide sequence: TGTGCTAGTGGTTTGGTGGACCCTACAGGGGGAAAGACCCAGTACTTC. It codes for CASGLVDPTGGKTQYF.

The V gene is TRBV14, the J gene TRBJ2-1, with unresolved D. Trimming took off 4 bases at V and 9 bases at J, with 13 bases between the two ends. Germline CDR1 is SGHDN and CDR2 is FVKESK. This CDR3 spans 13 amino acids. CDR3 sequence (DNA): TGTGCCAGCAGCCTAGCCCGGGTAGGTGAGCAGTTCTTC. Translated: CASSLARVGEQFF.

The J gene is TRBJ2-2, the V gene TRBV6-5, with 7 bases fitting TRBD1. From germline, CDR1 is MNHEY and CDR2 SVGAGI. Trimming at V came to 6 bases and at J to 0 bases, leaving 1 base not matched to a gene. The CDR3 is 14 amino acids. The CDR3 DNA sequence: TGTGCCAGCAGGGGACAGTCGAACACCGGGGAGCTGTTTTTT. It encodes CASRGQSNTGELFF.

The chain has TRBV5-4 and TRBJ2-3, with D possibly TRBD2 on 6 matching bases. The CDR3 has 14 residues. Germline loops: CDR1 SGHNT, CDR2 YYREEE (reference sequence). V lost 3 bases and J lost 2, with 10 bases in between. The CDR3 here is CASSSGLDTDTQYF. In DNA, the CDR3 is TGTGCCAGCAGCTCGGGACTCGACACAGATACGCAGTATTTT.

This clone was found once. The V call is TRBV2, the J call TRBJ2-5; tentatively, D is TRBD1 (5 bases). Per germline, CDR1 SNHLY and CDR2 FYNNEI. Trimming shortened V by 5 bases and J by 1 base, and 11 bases separated the two germline ends. The CDR3 spans 14 residues. The CDR3 bases are TGTGCCAGCAGTAAAAGACAGCCCCAAGAGACCCAGTACTTC. It codes for CASSKRQPQETQYF.

The V and J genes are TRBV6-6 and TRBJ1-1, with D perhaps matching TRBD1 (6 bases). The CDR3 runs 12 residues. V lost 10 bases, J lost 1 base, and 10 bases lay in between. Germline V gene sequence: CDR1 MNHNY, CDR2 SVGAGI (reference sequence). The CDR3 DNA reads TGTGCCATTGGACAGCCGAACACTGAAGCTTTCTTT. Protein sequence: CAIGQPNTEAFF.

Written as DNA, the CDR3 is TGTGCCAGCAGCTTAGGCCCCGCAGGCCTCTCCTACGAGCAGTACTTC. It specifies CASSLGPAGLSYEQYF. V is TRBV7-2 and J is TRBJ2-7; D call uncertain. The CDR3 spans 16 residues. Germline V gene sequence: CDR1 SGHTA, CDR2 FQGNSA. The ends were cut back, 1 base at V and 0 bases at J, with 13 bases in the middle. The full variable domain, rest sourced from reference TRBV7-2 and TRBJ2-7, is GAGVSQSPSNKVTEKGKDVELRCDPISGHTALYWYRQSLGQGLEFLIYFQGNSAPDKSGLPSDRFSAERTGGSVSTLTIQRTQQEDSAVYLCASSLGPAGLSYEQYFGPGTRLTVT.

V gene TRBV11-2 combines with J gene TRBJ1-1, with D possibly TRBD1 on 5 matching bases. There are 14 residues in the CDR3. Deletions cut 3 bases from V and 1 base from J, with 9 bases between. Germline assignment: CDR1 SGHAT and CDR2 FQNNGV. In DNA form, the CDR3 reads TGTGCCAGCAGCTTCTCCACAGGGAACACTGAAGCTTTCTTT. It specifies CASSFSTGNTEAFF.

The rearrangement uses TRBV28 and TRBJ2-1; D assignment may be TRBD1 or TRBD2 (5 bases each). There are 14 residues in the CDR3. With 4 bases removed from V and 6 bases from J, the gap between germline ends came to 13 bases. Germline lookup yields CDR1 MDHEN and CDR2 SYDVKM. CDR3 sequence (DNA): TGTGCCAGCAGTTCGACGGGACGGAGCAATGAGCAGTTCTTC. Its translation: CASSSTGRSNEQFF.